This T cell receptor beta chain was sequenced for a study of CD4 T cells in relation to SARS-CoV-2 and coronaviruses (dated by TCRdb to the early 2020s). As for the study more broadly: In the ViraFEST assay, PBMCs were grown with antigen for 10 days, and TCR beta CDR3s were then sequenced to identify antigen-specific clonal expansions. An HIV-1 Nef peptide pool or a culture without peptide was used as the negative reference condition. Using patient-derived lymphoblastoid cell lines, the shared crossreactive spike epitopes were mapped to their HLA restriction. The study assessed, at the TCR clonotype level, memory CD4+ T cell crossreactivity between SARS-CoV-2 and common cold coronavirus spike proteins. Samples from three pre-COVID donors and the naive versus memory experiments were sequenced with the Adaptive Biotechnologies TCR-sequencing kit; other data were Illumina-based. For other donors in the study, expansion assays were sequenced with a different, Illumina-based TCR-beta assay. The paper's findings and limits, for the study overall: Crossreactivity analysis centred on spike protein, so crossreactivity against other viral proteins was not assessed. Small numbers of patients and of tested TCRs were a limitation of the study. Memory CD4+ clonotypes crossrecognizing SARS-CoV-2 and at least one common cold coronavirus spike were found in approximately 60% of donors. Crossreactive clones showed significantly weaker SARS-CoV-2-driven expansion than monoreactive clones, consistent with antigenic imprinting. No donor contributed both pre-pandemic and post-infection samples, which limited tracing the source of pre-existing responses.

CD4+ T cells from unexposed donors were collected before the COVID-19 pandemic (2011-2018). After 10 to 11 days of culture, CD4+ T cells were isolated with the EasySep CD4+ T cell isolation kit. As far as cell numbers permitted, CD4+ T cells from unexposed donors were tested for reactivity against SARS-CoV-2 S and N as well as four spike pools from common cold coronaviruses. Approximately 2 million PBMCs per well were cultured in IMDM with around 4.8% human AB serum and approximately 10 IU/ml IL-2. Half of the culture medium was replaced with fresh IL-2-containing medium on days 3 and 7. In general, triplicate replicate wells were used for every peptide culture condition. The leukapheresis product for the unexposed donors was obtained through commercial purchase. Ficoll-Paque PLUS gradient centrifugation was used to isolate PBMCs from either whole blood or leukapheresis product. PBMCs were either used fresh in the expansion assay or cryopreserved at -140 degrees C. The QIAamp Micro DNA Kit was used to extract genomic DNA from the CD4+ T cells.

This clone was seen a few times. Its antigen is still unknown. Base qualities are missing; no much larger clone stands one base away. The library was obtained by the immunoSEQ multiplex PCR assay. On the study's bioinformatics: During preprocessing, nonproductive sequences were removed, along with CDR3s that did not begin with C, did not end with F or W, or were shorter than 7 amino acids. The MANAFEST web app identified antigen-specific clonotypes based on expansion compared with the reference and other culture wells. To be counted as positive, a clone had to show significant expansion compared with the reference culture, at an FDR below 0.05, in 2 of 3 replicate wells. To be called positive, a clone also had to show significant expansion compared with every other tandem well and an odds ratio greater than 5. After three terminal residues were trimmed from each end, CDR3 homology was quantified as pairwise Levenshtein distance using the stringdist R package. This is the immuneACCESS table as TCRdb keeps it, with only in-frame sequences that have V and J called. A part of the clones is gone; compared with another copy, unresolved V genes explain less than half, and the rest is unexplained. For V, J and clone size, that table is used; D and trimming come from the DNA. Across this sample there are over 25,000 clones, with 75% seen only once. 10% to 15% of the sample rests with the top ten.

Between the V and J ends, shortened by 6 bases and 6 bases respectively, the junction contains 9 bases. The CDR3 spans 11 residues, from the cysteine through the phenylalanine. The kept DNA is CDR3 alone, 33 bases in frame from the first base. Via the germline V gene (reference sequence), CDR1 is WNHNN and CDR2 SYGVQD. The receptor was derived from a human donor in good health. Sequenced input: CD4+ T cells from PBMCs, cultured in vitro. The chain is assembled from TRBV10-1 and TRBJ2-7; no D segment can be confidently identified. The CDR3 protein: CASSNWGEQYF. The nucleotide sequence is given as TGCGCCAGCAGCAACTGGGGCGAGCAGTACTTC.